A single sample is the source of the 27 T cell receptor beta chains below, sequenced in a study of identical twins (dated by TCRdb to the mid-2010s). Library prep was done by 5' RACE. For sequencing, an Illumina HiSeq 2000 was employed. TCRdb passed the public sequencing reads through fastp at Q25 and MiXCR, retaining productive beta sequences. Rows merge per CDR3 protein into single entries with the most common DNA and genes. The sample profile shows 250,000 to 350,000 distinct CDR3 sequences; roughly 9.8% of them were found once. The ten largest clones take up roughly 7% of the sample. These data were also filed under a second study, of yellow fever vaccine responses in identical twins.

The sample taken for sequencing was CD8+ T cells sorted from blood. Source of these receptors: a woman aged 18-35 years in good health.

This clonotype was observed a handful of times. The gene calls are TRBV18 and TRBJ2-7; 7 bases are a match to TRBD1. V was pared by 6 bases and J by 2 bases, with 13 bases of the junction left unmatched. Germline CDR1 KGHSH, CDR2 LQKENI. The CDR3 spans 16 residues. The CDR3: CASSPQPGQLTYEQYF. The CDR3 region has the DNA TGTGCCAGCTCGCCTCAACCGGGACAGCTAACCTACGAGCAGTACTTC.

This clonotype showed up just a few times. At one boundary the junction diverges from the germline segment, which might be a read error. This chain links TRBV29-1 with TRBJ1-2; unclear D gene. CDR1 is SQVTM, CDR2 ANQGSEA, per germline. The CDR3 consists of 12 residues. CDR3 bases: TGCAGCGTTGCCTGGCGTAACGATGGCTACACCTTC. Translating it yields CSVAWRNDGYTF.

This clonotype was seen more than once but under ten times. The genes are TRBV27 and TRBJ2-7; D perhaps matches TRBD1 (5 bases). Trimming removed 0 bases from V and 2 bases from J, with 11 bases in between. The CDR3 sequence is 15 residues long. The germline CDR1 and CDR2 sequences are MNHEY and SMNVEV (reference sequence). The CDR3 here is CASSLSADTTYEQYF. The CDR3 DNA sequence: TGTGCCAGCAGTTTATCGGCGGACACTACCTACGAGCAGTACTTC.

V usage is TRBV15 and J usage is TRBJ2-5; D is uncertain. Germline assignment: CDR1 LNHNV and CDR2 YYDKDF (reference sequence). The CDR3 loop spans 12 amino acids. V lost 5 bases and J lost 4, with 8 bases in between. The DNA of the CDR3 is TGTGCCACCAGCCTTCCCTTAGAGACCCAGTACTTC. It specifies CATSLPLETQYF.

This clonotype was picked up many times. The chain links TRBV4-3 to TRBJ2-1; D ambiguous. Trimming left V 1 base short and J 5 bases short, with 12 bases between. Germline CDR1 LGHNA, CDR2 YSLEER. The CDR3 loop spans 15 amino acids. The CDR3 DNA reads TGCGCCAGCAGCCAAGCCCCACTTGGGAACAATGAGCAGTTCTTC. It codes for CASSQAPLGNNEQFF.

This clonotype was recorded many times. The chain links TRBV7-9 to TRBJ2-5, with 11 bases aligning to TRBD2. Germline V gene sequence: CDR1 SEHNR, CDR2 FQNEAQ (reference sequence). Trimming at V came to 1 base and at J to 3 bases, leaving 4 bases not matched to a gene. This CDR3 has 16 residues. CDR3: CASSLVGTSGKETQYF. In DNA, the CDR3 is TGTGCCAGCAGCTTAGTGGGGACTAGCGGAAAAGAGACCCAGTACTTC.

This clonotype was recorded many times. The rearrangement joins TRBV10-3 to TRBJ2-1; D gene uncertain. This CDR3 contains 18 residues. The V gene's germline CDR1 is ENHRY and CDR2 SYGVKD. The germline V and J ends were trimmed by 0 bases and 2 bases, with 17 bases remaining between them. The CDR3 DNA is TGTGCCATCAGTGAGTCGGCACCACTTGAGGTTGCCTACAATGAGCAGTTCTTC. Residues: CAISESAPLEVAYNEQFF.

The V gene is TRBV20-1, the J gene TRBJ2-4; D is uncertain. Germline lookup yields CDR1 DFQATT and CDR2 SNEGSKA (reference sequence). This CDR3 contains 15 residues. V was trimmed by 0 bases and J by 5 bases, leaving 14 bases between them. Here the CDR3 reads CSARDRWEVQNIQYF. DNA of the CDR3: TGCAGTGCTAGAGATCGGTGGGAAGTCCAAAACATTCAGTACTTC.

Only a few counts were recorded for this clonotype. The chain carries TRBV6-5 and TRBJ2-4; TRBD1 is a possible D gene (6 bases). The V end lost 4 bases, the J end lost 3 bases, and 10 bases lay between the germline ends. The length of the CDR3 is 14 residues. Germline CDR1 is MNHEY and CDR2 is SVGAGI. CDR3 residues: CASSSGQYKNIQYF. CDR3 DNA: TGTGCCAGCAGTTCCGGACAGTACAAAAACATTCAGTACTTC.

This clonotype was counted only a few times. The rearrangement uses TRBV27 and TRBJ2-7; D not certain. The CDR3 sequence is 13 residues long. Trimming shortened V by 4 bases and J by 0 bases, and 7 bases separated the two germline ends. Germline V gives CDR1 MNHEY, CDR2 SMNVEV (reference sequence). This chain's CDR3 is CASSSRPSYEQYF. The CDR3 nucleotides are TGTGCCAGCAGTTCTCGGCCCTCCTACGAGCAGTACTTC.

This rearrangement joins TRBV7-6 to TRBJ1-5; D possibly corresponds to TRBD1 (6 bases). The CDR3 loop spans 14 amino acids. Trimming pared 5 bases from V and 5 bases from J, leaving 13 bases between. The V gene's germline CDR1 is SGHVS and CDR2 FNYEAQ. The CDR3 region is CASSLGGSYQPQHF. The CDR3 bases are TGTGCCAGCAGCCTAGGGGGGAGCTATCAGCCCCAGCATTTT.

This chain uses TRBV29-1 with TRBJ2-1; 13 bases match TRBD2. From germline, CDR1 is SQVTM and CDR2 ANQGSEA. The CDR3 has 17 amino acids. Trimming removed 5 bases from V and 7 bases from J; junction bases left unmatched: 14. CDR3 protein: CSVLLKGLAGVENEQFF. The CDR3 DNA is TGCAGCGTTTTACTTAAAGGACTAGCGGGAGTGGAGAATGAGCAGTTCTTC.

This clonotype was seen ten or more times. The J gene is TRBJ2-7, the V gene TRBV5-1; D is uncertain. Trimming left V 0 bases short and J 2 bases short, with 6 bases between. From germline, CDR1 is SGHRS and CDR2 YFSETQ. The CDR3 totals 13 residues. The CDR3 spells CASSLDSTYEQYF. The CDR3 DNA reads as TGCGCCAGCAGCTTGGACAGCACCTACGAGCAGTACTTC.

This clonotype occurred many times. The V call is TRBV11-2, the J call TRBJ2-1; 10 bases match TRBD2. The V gene's germline CDR1 is SGHAT and CDR2 FQNNGV. V lost 1 base, J lost 6 bases, and 9 bases stayed unmatched. The CDR3 has 17 residues. The CDR3 region has the DNA TGTGCCAGCAGCTTAGTAGCGGGGGGAGGAATTGGCAATGAGCAGTTCTTC. It yields the protein CASSLVAGGGIGNEQFF.

This clonotype was found many times. This chain uses TRBV5-6 with TRBJ2-7; D unresolved. With 4 bases removed from V and 3 bases from J, the gap between germline ends came to 17 bases. This CDR3 is 15 amino acids long. Germline values: CDR1 SGHDT, CDR2 YYEEEE. The CDR3 protein is CASSPRRTRLYEQYF. CDR3 bases: TGTGCCAGCAGCCCTAGACGGACCCGGCTCTACGAGCAGTACTTC.

This clonotype has only a few counts. The chain links TRBV7-9 to TRBJ2-7; D might be TRBD1 (5 bases). The CDR3 consists of 15 residues. Germline V gene data show CDR1 as SEHNR and CDR2 as FQNEAQ (reference sequence). Trimming pared 6 bases from V and 4 bases from J, leaving 19 bases between. CDR3 bases: TGTGCCAGCAGTCCCCTAGGGGCGTCTGGTTACGAGCAGTACTTC. Its translation is CASSPLGASGYEQYF.

Ten or more counts support this clonotype. CDR3 loop: CASSFSGIKSSSYEQYF. CDR3 bases: TGTGCCAGCAGTTTTAGCGGCATAAAATCTAGCTCCTACGAGCAGTACTTC. This chain uses TRBV28 with TRBJ2-7, with D tentatively TRBD2 (6 bases). Trimming took off 3 bases at V and 0 bases at J, with 18 bases between the two ends. The length of the CDR3 is 17 residues. Germline V gives CDR1 MDHEN, CDR2 SYDVKM.

The gene calls are TRBV28 and TRBJ2-7; the D gene is possibly TRBD2 (5 bases). V was trimmed by 5 bases and J by 3 bases, leaving 14 bases between them. The CDR3 is 14 amino acids. Germline CDR1 is MDHEN and CDR2 is SYDVKM. In DNA, the CDR3 is TGTGCCAGCAGTGCCCGGTTACGGGGCTACGAGCAGTACTTC. Encoded protein: CASSARLRGYEQYF.

This clonotype came up many times. This chain links TRBV11-2 with TRBJ2-7; unclear D gene. Germline loops: CDR1 SGHAT, CDR2 FQNNGV. V lost 5 bases and J 4 bases, leaving 15 bases between the germline ends. The CDR3 has 14 residues. CDR3 DNA sequence: TGTGCCAGCAGCCACCTCGGTCGACCTTACGAGCAGTACTTC. Residues: CASSHLGRPYEQYF.

This clonotype was counted a few times. The rearrangement joins TRBV7-9 to TRBJ2-7; 10 bases are a match to TRBD1. J was trimmed by 3 bases and V by 6 bases; bases with no gene match: 11. CDR3 length: 16 residues. Looked up from germline, CDR1 is SEHNR and CDR2 is FQNEAQ (reference sequence). The CDR3, as DNA: TGTGCCAGCAGTCCTACACCGGGACAGGGGTTCTACGAGCAGTACTTC. Protein product: CASSPTPGQGFYEQYF.

The genes are TRBV6-5 and TRBJ1-6; tentatively, D is TRBD1 (6 bases). The CDR3 loop spans 15 amino acids. V lost 0 bases to trimming and J lost 14 bases, with 17 bases between them. The germline CDR1 and CDR2 sequences are MNHEY and SVGAGI. The CDR3 region is CASSYSGTYEWSLHF. CDR3 DNA: TGTGCCAGCAGTTACTCCGGGACATACGAATGGTCCCTCCACTTT.

J is TRBJ2-7 and V is TRBV5-5; either TRBD1 or TRBD2 may supply D (6 bases each). CDR1 and CDR2 (germline): SGHKS, YYEKEE (reference sequence). The CDR3 runs to 13 residues. The V gene lost 9 bases and the J gene lost 6 bases, with 19 bases spanning the gap. CDR3 DNA: TGTGCCACCGGAATAGGGGGGTTCGGCGAGCAGTACTTC. As protein: CATGIGGFGEQYF.

The chain carries TRBV15 and TRBJ2-3; the D is unclear. The CDR3 runs to 13 residues. CDR1 is LNHNV and CDR2 is YYDKDF in the germline V gene (reference sequence). With 1 base removed from V and 4 bases from J, the gap between germline ends came to 6 bases. DNA of the CDR3: TGTGCCACCAGCAGAGGCCTGTCAGATACGCAGTATTTT. This encodes CATSRGLSDTQYF.

The table lists this clonotype with a few counts. This chain connects TRBV27 to TRBJ2-7; the D gene is possibly TRBD1 (6 bases). Germline CDR1 and CDR2: MNHEY and SMNVEV (reference sequence). CDR3 length: 14 amino acids. Deletions cut 6 bases from V and 3 bases from J, with 15 bases between. The CDR3 loop is CASSLRGQFYEQYF. In nucleotides, the CDR3 is TGTGCCAGCAGCCTCAGGGGCCAGTTCTACGAGCAGTACTTC.

This clonotype was observed at least ten times. The chain joins TRBV28 to TRBJ2-1; no definite D call. This CDR3 contains 16 residues. V shed 2 bases and J shed 0 bases, with 11 bases lying between them. Germline V gives CDR1 MDHEN, CDR2 SYDVKM. This CDR3 reads CASSLGPRASYNEQFF. CDR3 in DNA: TGTGCCAGCAGTTTAGGGCCCCGGGCCTCCTACAATGAGCAGTTCTTC.

The chain is built from TRBV23-1 and TRBJ2-7; TRBD2 matches 10 bases. TRBV23-1 qualifies as an ORF whose function is uncertain. Trimming took 4 bases from V and 6 from J; bases not matched to a gene: 21. This CDR3 is 19 amino acids long. The CDR3 region is CASSLLGPRRGLARAEQYF. CDR3 DNA: TGCGCCAGCAGTCTCCTAGGGCCCCGCAGGGGACTAGCGAGGGCCGAGCAGTACTTC.

This clonotype was observed a handful of times. This rearrangement joins TRBV29-1 to TRBJ2-5; no definite D call. The CDR3 length is 13 residues. Germline lookup yields CDR1 SQVTM and CDR2 ANQGSEA. The ends were cut back, 4 bases at V and 5 bases at J, with 14 bases in the middle. The CDR3 sequence is CSVVRRLEETQYF. Written as DNA, the CDR3 is TGCAGCGTTGTTCGCAGATTGGAGGAGACCCAGTACTTC.